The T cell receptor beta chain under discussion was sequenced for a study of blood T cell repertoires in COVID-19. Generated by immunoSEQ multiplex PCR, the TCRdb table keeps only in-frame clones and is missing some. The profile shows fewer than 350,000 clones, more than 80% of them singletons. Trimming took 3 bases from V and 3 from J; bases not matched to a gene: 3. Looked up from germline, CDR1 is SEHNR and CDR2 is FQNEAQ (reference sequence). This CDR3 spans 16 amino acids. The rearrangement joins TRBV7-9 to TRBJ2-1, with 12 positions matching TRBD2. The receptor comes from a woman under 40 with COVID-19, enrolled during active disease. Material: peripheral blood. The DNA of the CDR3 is TGTGCCAGCAGCTTCCTAGCGGGAGGGTTCTACAATGAGCAGTTCTTC. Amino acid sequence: CASSFLAGGFYNEQFF.